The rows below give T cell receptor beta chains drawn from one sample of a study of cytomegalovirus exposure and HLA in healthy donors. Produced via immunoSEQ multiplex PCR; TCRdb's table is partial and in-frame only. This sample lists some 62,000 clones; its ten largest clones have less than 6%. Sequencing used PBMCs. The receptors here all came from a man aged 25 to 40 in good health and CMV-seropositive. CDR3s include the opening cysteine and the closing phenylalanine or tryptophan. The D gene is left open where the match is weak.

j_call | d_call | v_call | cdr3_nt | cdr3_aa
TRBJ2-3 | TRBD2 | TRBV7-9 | TGTGCCAGCAGGCCCGGGACTAGCGGGAGGGCCGGGGCCACAGATACGCAGTATTTT | CASRPGTSGRAGATDTQYF
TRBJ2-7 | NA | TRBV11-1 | TGTGCCAGCAGCTCCCCCAGTCGCGAGCAGTACTTC | CASSSPSREQYF
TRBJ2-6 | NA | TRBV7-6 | TGTGCCAGCAGCTCTTTGGATTGGGACACCCACTCTGGGGCCAACGTCCTGACTTTC | CASSSLDWDTHSGANVLTF
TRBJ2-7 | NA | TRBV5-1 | TGCGCCAGCAGCTTCGGGGGGCCCCCCGGCGAGCAGTACTTC | CASSFGGPPGEQYF
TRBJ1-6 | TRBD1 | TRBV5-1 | TGCGCCAGCAGCGTACAGGGGAAGGGCAATTCACCCCTCCACTTT | CASSVQGKGNSPLHF
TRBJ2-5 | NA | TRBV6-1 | TGTGCCAGCAGTCCTACAGGGACCCAAGAGACCCAGTACTTC | CASSPTGTQETQYF
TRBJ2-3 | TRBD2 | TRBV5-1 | TGCGCCAGCAGCGGGCGGGGGGGCACAGATACGCAGTATTTT | CASSGRGGTDTQYF
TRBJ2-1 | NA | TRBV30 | TGTGCCTGGAGCTCCAGCTCCTACAATGAGCAGTTCTTC | CAWSSSSYNEQFF
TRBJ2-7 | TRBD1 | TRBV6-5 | TGTGCCAGCAGCACAGGGGGCTCCTACGAGCAGTACTTC | CASSTGGSYEQYF
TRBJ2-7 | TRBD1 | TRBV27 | TGTGCCAGCAGTCCCCGGGACAGGGATCTCGAGCAGTACTTC | CASSPRDRDLEQYF
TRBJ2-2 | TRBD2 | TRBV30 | TGTGCCTGCCTGGGGGGGAGGCCCGGTGGGACCGGGGAGCTGTTTTTT | CACLGGRPGGTGELFF
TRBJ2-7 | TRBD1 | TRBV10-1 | TGCGCCAGCAGTGAGGTAAGGACAGGGGCCTTTCCCTACGAGCAGTACTTC | CASSEVRTGAFPYEQYF
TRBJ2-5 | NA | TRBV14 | TGTGCCAGCAGCCCCACCGGGGGGCTAGGAGAGACCCAGTACTTC | CASSPTGGLGETQYF
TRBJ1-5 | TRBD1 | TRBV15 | TGTGCCACCAGCAGAGTTTCGCAGGGGGAACAGCCCCAGCATTTT | CATSRVSQGEQPQHF
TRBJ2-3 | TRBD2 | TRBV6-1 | TGTGCCAGCAGTGAATTGGCGGGAGAGGCAGATACGCAGTATTTT | CASSELAGEADTQYF
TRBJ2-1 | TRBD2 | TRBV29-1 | TGCAGCGCAGCGGGAGGGCTGGGTAATGAGCAGTTCTTC | CSAAGGLGNEQFF
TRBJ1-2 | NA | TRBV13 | TGTGCCAGCACCATCTCAGAGGGGGATCCTGGCTACACCTTC | CASTISEGDPGYTF
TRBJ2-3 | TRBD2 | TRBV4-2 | TGTGCCAGCAGCCATGGCGTAGCGGGGGGGCTTAACACAGATACGCAGTATTTT | CASSHGVAGGLNTDTQYF
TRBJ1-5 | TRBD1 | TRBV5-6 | TGTGCCAGCAGCTGGGGACAGGGTAATCAGCCCCAGCATTTT | CASSWGQGNQPQHF
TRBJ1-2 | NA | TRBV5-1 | TGCGCCAGCAGCCGAAACAGGGATCCCTATGGCTACACCTTC | CASSRNRDPYGYTF
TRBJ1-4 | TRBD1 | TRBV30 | TGTGCCTGGGGGCCGACAGGGGGGAGTGAAAAACTGTTTTTT | CAWGPTGGSEKLFF
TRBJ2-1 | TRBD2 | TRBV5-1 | TGCGCCAGCAGCTTGGCGCGGGGGAGCTCCTACAATGAGCAGTTCTTC | CASSLARGSSYNEQFF
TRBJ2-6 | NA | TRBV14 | TGTGCCAGCAGCCAAGACCTCCGGGACACGACCAGCTCTGGGGCCAACGTCCTGACTTTC | CASSQDLRDTTSSGANVLTF
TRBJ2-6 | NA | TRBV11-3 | TGTGCCAGCAGCCCCGGGGGGGCCAACGTCCTGACTTTC | CASSPGGANVLTF
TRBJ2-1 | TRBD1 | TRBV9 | TGTGCCAGCAGCGTAGGGGACAGGGGCGACAATGAGCAGTTCTTC | CASSVGDRGDNEQFF
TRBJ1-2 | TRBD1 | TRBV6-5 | TGTGCCAGCAGGTCGGGACAGACGGATGGCTACACCTTC | CASRSGQTDGYTF
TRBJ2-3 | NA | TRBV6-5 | TGTGCCAGCAGCTCTTTACCAGATAAGCAGTATTTT | CASSSLPDKQYF
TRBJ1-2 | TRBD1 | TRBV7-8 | TGTGCCAGCAGCCAAGGGGGCAGGGATGGCTACACCTTC | CASSQGGRDGYTF
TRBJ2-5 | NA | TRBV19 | TGTGCCAGTAGTGGGCCAGGGTCGGAGACCCAGTACTTC | CASSGPGSETQYF
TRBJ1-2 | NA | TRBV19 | TGTGCCAGTACCAAGACCACGGGGGGCAGCTATGGCTACACCTTC | CASTKTTGGSYGYTF
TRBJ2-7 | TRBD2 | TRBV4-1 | TGCGCCAGCAGCCAAGCCCCGGGACTAGAATACGAGCAGTACTTC | CASSQAPGLEYEQYF
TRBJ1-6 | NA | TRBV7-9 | TGTGCCAGCAGTTTATCAGATTCACCCCTCCACTTT | CASSLSDSPLHF
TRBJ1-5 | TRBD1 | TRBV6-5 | TGTGCCAGCAGAAAACAGGGGAGCTTCAATCAGCCCCAGCATTTT | CASRKQGSFNQPQHF
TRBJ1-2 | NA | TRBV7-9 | TGTGCCAGCAGCTTTGGGGGCCCAAGTGGCTACACCTTC | CASSFGGPSGYTF
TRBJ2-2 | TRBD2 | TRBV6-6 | TGTGCCAGCAGTCGGACTAGCGGGGCCGGGGAGCTGTTTTTT | CASSRTSGAGELFF
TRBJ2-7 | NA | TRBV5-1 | TGCGCCAGCAGCTTGGAAACAGGGCTCTTCTACGAGCAGTACTTC | CASSLETGLFYEQYF
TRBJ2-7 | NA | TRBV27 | TGTGCCAGCACCCCTCGTGGTAGCGGCTCCTACGAGCAGTACTTC | CASTPRGSGSYEQYF
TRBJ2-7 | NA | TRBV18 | TGTGCCAGCTCACCATCCCCCCTCTACGAGCAGTACTTC | CASSPSPLYEQYF
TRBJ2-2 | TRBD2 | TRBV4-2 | TGTGCCAGCAGTCGTACTAGCGGGGCGAACACCGGGGAGCTGTTTTTT | CASSRTSGANTGELFF
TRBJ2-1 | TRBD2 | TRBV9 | TGTGCCAGCAGCGTCAACCTAGCGGGGGTGACCGACAATGAGCAGTTCTTC | CASSVNLAGVTDNEQFF
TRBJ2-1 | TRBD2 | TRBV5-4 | TGTGCCAGCAGCTTGGGACTAGCGGGAGAGGTCAATGAGCAGTTCTTC | CASSLGLAGEVNEQFF
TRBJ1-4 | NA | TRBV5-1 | TGCGCCAGCAGCTTGGAGGCGGGGAAACTGTTTTTT | CASSLEAGKLFF
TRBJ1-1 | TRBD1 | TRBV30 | TGTGCCTGGACAGGGGGAGCGGGAGACACTGAAGCTTTCTTT | CAWTGGAGDTEAFF
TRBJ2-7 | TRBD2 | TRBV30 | TGTGCCGGGAGCCCAGGACTAGCGGGAGTCTACGAGCAGTACTTC | CAGSPGLAGVYEQYF
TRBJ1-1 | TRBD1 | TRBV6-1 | TGTGCCAGCAGAACAGGGGCTTCTGAAGCTTTCTTT | CASRTGASEAFF
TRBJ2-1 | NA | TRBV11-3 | TGTGCCAGCAGCCTAGTTAGGGACACCTACAATGAGCAGTTCTTC | CASSLVRDTYNEQFF
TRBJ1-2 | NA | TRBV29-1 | TGCAGCGCAAAACAGGGAAGCCGGGGCTACACCTTC | CSAKQGSRGYTF
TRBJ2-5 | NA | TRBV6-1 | TGTGCCAGCAGAATCGGGACTCGTCCCCAAGAGACCCAGTACTTC | CASRIGTRPQETQYF
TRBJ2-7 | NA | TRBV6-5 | TGTGCCAGCAGCCCAGGGATCCACGCCTACGAGCAGTACTTC | CASSPGIHAYEQYF
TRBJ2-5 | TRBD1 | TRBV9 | TGTGCCAGCAGCTCAAGGACAGGGGATGGGGAGACCCAGTACTTC | CASSSRTGDGETQYF
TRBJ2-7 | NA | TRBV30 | TGTGCCTGGAGATTACTCCGGGGGAAAGGACTCCTAGACGAGCAGTACTTC | CAWRLLRGKGLLDEQYF
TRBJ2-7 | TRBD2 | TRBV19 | TGTGCCAGCAAAGCAAGCGGGGGTTACGAGCAGTACTTC | CASKASGGYEQYF
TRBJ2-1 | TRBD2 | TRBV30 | TGTGCCTGGAGGCGTGCGTGGCTAGCGGGAGAAATTTACAATGAGCAGTTCTTC | CAWRRAWLAGEIYNEQFF
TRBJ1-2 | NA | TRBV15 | TGTGCCACCAGCACTGGACAGCTCTATGGCTACACCTTC | CATSTGQLYGYTF
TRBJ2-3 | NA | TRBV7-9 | TGTGCCAGCAGCTTAGCAGCCGCAGATACGCAGTATTTT | CASSLAAADTQYF
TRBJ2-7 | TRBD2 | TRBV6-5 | TGTGCCAGCAGCCCCGGGACTAGCGGCCCCTACGAGCAGTACTTC | CASSPGTSGPYEQYF
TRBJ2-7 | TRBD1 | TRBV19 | TGTGCCAGTAGTACCTCCGGGACAGTGTACGAGCAGTACTTC | CASSTSGTVYEQYF
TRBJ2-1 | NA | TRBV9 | TGTGCCAGCAGCGTAGGCGGGCTAAGAAATGAGCAGTTCTTC | CASSVGGLRNEQFF
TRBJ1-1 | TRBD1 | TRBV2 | TGTGCCAGCAGACAGGGGGGTGGCACTGAAGCTTTCTTT | CASRQGGGTEAFF